This T cell receptor beta chain was obtained from a study of vaccination and CD4 T cells after COVID-19. Study-level background: Control cultures received a CEFX pool, an HIV-1 Nef pool, or no peptide.

An Oncomine TCR Beta short-read assay was used to sequence the DNA from cultured CD4+ T cells. Investigators isolated genomic DNA from cultured CD4+ T cells. Using its own MiXCR run on the PCR reads, TCRdb lists one record per CDR3 protein. This table holds thousands of distinct CDR3 sequences, approximately 30% found once. The CDR3 totals 15 residues. The V gene end was trimmed by 8 bases and the J gene end by 10 bases; junction bases not matched to a gene: 16. Germline CDR1 reads MNHEY; CDR2 reads SVGEGT. Stated treatment: roughly 11-day PBMC culture with coronavirus spike peptide pools or control peptides (ViraFEST assay). The unexposed donor gave CD4+ T cells before the COVID-19 pandemic (2011-2018). TCRs were sequenced by ViraFEST after antigen-specific T cells had been expanded with peptide pools. Unexposed-donor CD4+ T cells were probed with SARS-CoV-2 S/N and four cold-coronavirus spikes, cells permitting.

To note about this clonotype: Its specificity is unknown.

The chain couples TRBV6-2 or TRBV6-3 to TRBJ2-3; TRBD2 aligns across 9 bases. The origin of this receptor is a human donor in good health. Sequences were obtained from CD4+ T cells from blood, cultured in vitro. The CDR3 region is CASASLGTSSPPQYF. For the CDR3, the DNA is TGTGCCAGCGCCTCCCTGGGGACTAGCTCACCCCCGCAGTATTTT.